The 26 T cell receptor beta chains in this list originate from one sample, sequenced in a study of cytomegalovirus exposure and HLA in healthy donors. Researchers ran the PCR with 60 Vbeta and 13 Jbeta primers. The table came from immunoSEQ multiplex PCR; TCRdb's copy has only in-frame clones and leaves some out. The data show about 80,000 clones, around 80% seen once. Sequencing was performed on PBMCs. These receptors all stem from a man aged 25 to 45 in good health and CMV-seronegative.

The gene calls are TRBV27 and TRBJ1-1; TRBD1 aligns across 10 bases. Losses at the gene ends were 6 bases for V and 6 bases for J; bases not matched to a gene: 10. The CDR3 is 15 amino acids. Germline V gene sequence: CDR1 MNHEY, CDR2 SMNVEV (reference sequence). This CDR3 is CASSRAWTGGSEAFF. The DNA of the CDR3 is TGTGCCAGCAGCCGAGCGTGGACAGGGGGTTCTGAAGCTTTCTTT.

The chain is built from TRBV4-1 and TRBJ2-7; the D gene is possibly TRBD2 (7 bases). The ends were cut back, 3 bases at V and 3 bases at J, with 15 bases in the middle. This CDR3 is 15 amino acids long. Per the germline V gene, CDR1 is MGHRA and CDR2 is YSYEKL. The CDR3 DNA reads TGCGCCAGCAGCCATTCGCGGGGGCCTTACTACGAGCAGTACTTC. Residues: CASSHSRGPYYEQYF.

This sequence joins TRBV6-5 and TRBJ1-1, with TRBD1 matching over 7 bases. Germline-derived CDR1 and CDR2 are MNHEY and SVGAGI. Losses at the gene ends were 6 bases for V and 5 bases for J; bases not matched to a gene: 6. The CDR3 extends over 13 amino acids. CDR3 coding DNA: TGTGCCAGCAGGACAGGGTCGTTGACTGAAGCTTTCTTT. Translating gives CASRTGSLTEAFF.

This chain joins TRBV27 and TRBJ1-1; D is possibly TRBD1 (5 bases). This CDR3 is 14 amino acids long. Germline loops: CDR1 MNHEY, CDR2 SMNVEV (reference sequence). Deletions cut 3 bases from V and 11 bases from J, with 19 bases between. CDR3 sequence reads: CASSFRDRGASAFF. Written as DNA, the CDR3 is TGTGCCAGCAGTTTTCGAGACCGCGGGGCTTCCGCTTTCTTT.

The table lists this clone with a count of one. This chain uses TRBV6-6 with TRBJ1-5; 8 nucleotides match TRBD1. The germline gives CDR1 MNHNY, CDR2 SVGAGI (reference sequence). The CDR3 spans 15 residues. The V gene end was trimmed by 6 bases and the J gene end by 7 bases; junction bases not matched to a gene: 11. CDR3 residues: CASSRQGIAGQPQHF. The DNA of the CDR3 is TGTGCCAGCAGCAGACAGGGGATTGCTGGGCAGCCCCAGCATTTT.

This clone is a singleton in its sample. The chain joins TRBV7-9 to TRBJ2-5, with TRBD2 matching over 10 bases. Germline lookup yields CDR1 SEHNR and CDR2 FQNEAQ (reference sequence). V was clipped by 1 base and J by 8 bases; unmatched bases: 4. This CDR3 contains 14 residues. As DNA, the CDR3 is TGTGCCAGCAGCTTAGAGCTAGCGGGAGATACCCAGTACTTC. It is translated as CASSLELAGDTQYF.

The chain employs TRBV10-3 and TRBJ2-4, with 14 bases matching TRBD2. V trimming: 5 bases; J trimming: 7 bases; junction bases outside the gene matches: 7. Germline CDR1 reads ENHRY; CDR2 reads SYGVKD. This CDR3 comprises 16 residues. The CDR3 nucleotides are TGTGCCATCAGTAAGGGACTAGCGGGAGAGGGGAACATTCAGTACTTC. Protein product: CAISKGLAGEGNIQYF.

J is TRBJ2-1 and V is TRBV7-2; 11 bases agree with TRBD2. Losses at the gene ends were 2 bases for V and 4 bases for J; bases not matched to a gene: 7. This CDR3 is built from 17 residues. Germline V gene lookup returns CDR1 SGHTA and CDR2 FQGNSA. CDR3 in DNA: TGTGCCAGCAGCTTACATCAAGGGACTAGCGGTTACAATGAGCAGTTCTTC. The encoded protein is CASSLHQGTSGYNEQFF. The full variable domain, its missing parts supplied by reference TRBV7-2 and TRBJ2-1, is GAGVSQSPSNKVTEKGKDVELRCDPISGHTALYWYRQSLGQGLEFLIYFQGNSAPDKSGLPSDRFSAERTGGSVSTLTIQRTQQEDSAVYLCASSLHQGTSGYNEQFFGPGTRLTVL.

The rearrangement links TRBV6-5 to TRBJ2-7, with 7 bases fitting TRBD1. The CDR3 has 14 amino acids. Germline V gene lookup returns CDR1 MNHEY and CDR2 SVGAGI. The trim removed 5 bases at V and 5 bases at J, leaving 9 bases unmatched. The CDR3 coding sequence is TGTGCCAGCAGTGCACCGACAGGGTTCAACGAGCAGTACTTC. Translation gives CASSAPTGFNEQYF.

This chain connects TRBV6-1 to TRBJ1-5; D not resolved. Germline V CDR1 and CDR2: MNHNS, SASEGT. The CDR3 runs 15 residues. The V gene lost 1 base and the J gene lost 3 bases, with 10 bases spanning the gap. As DNA, the CDR3 is TGTGCCAGCAGTGAAGGGCCCGCCTTCAATCAGCCCCAGCATTTT. It yields the protein CASSEGPAFNQPQHF.

The chain uses TRBV18 and TRBJ2-3; 12 bases align to TRBD2. Germline lookup yields CDR1 KGHSH and CDR2 LQKENI. V trimming: 5 bases; J trimming: 9 bases; junction bases outside the gene matches: 12. CDR3 size: 16 residues. The CDR3 bases are TGTGCCAGCTCATCTCGGACTAGCGGGAAGAGAGGGACGCAGTATTTT. Protein product: CASSSRTSGKRGTQYF.

The gene calls are TRBV5-4 and TRBJ2-7; 13 nucleotides match TRBD2. This CDR3 spans 14 amino acids. V lost 4 bases to trimming and J lost 4 bases; unmatched junction nucleotides: 2. Per germline, CDR1 SGHNT and CDR2 YYREEE (reference sequence). In DNA form, the CDR3 reads TGTGCCAGCAGCGGGACTAGCGGGAAGTACGAGCAGTACTTC. Translating it yields CASSGTSGKYEQYF.

V and J are TRBV4-3 and TRBJ2-4; D not certain. V was trimmed by 3 bases and J by 0 bases, leaving 9 bases between them. The CDR3 covers 15 residues. Germline CDR1 reads LGHNA; CDR2 reads YSLEER. CDR3 sequence: CASSQAALAKNIQYF. The CDR3 DNA sequence: TGCGCCAGCAGCCAGGCCGCCTTAGCCAAAAACATTCAGTACTTC.

This clone turned up a few times. This chain joins TRBV18 and TRBJ1-6; 7 positions agree with TRBD1. This CDR3 has 14 amino acids. Germline CDR1 is KGHSH and CDR2 is LQKENI. The V segment lost 2 bases and the J segment 9 bases; nucleotides outside the gene matches: 4. CDR3 in amino acids: CASSPGTASSPLHF. CDR3 coding DNA: TGTGCCAGCTCACCAGGGACAGCGAGTTCACCCCTCCACTTT.

This chain connects TRBV27 to TRBJ2-5; D remains ambiguous. Germline-derived CDR1 and CDR2 are MNHEY and SMNVEV (reference sequence). V was shortened by 2 bases and J by 1 base, with 8 bases between the two germline ends. The CDR3 spans 14 residues. CDR3 protein: CASSLNSLQETQYF. CDR3 nucleotide sequence: TGTGCCAGCAGTTTAAACAGCCTCCAAGAGACCCAGTACTTC.

The chain is built from TRBV5-1 and TRBJ1-4; unclear D gene. This CDR3 region has 15 residues. V was shortened by 0 bases and J by 4 bases, with 10 bases between the two germline ends. The V gene's germline CDR1 is SGHRS and CDR2 YFSETQ. CDR3 coding DNA: TGCGCCAGCAGCTTGGACTGGGGAGATAATGAAAAACTGTTTTTT. Encoded protein: CASSLDWGDNEKLFF.

The chain carries TRBV18 and TRBJ1-1, with D possibly TRBD1 on 5 matching bases. The CDR3 loop spans 14 amino acids. Per the germline V gene, CDR1 is KGHSH and CDR2 is LQKENI. Trimming pared 0 bases from V and 12 bases from J, leaving 17 bases between. The CDR3 DNA is TGTGCCAGCTCACCACCTTCTGGGCCAGGGAAAACTTTCTTT. Translated, it gives CASSPPSGPGKTFF.

This rearrangement joins TRBV15 to TRBJ2-2; TRBD1 agrees at 7 bases. The CDR3 covers 16 residues. J gave up 0 bases and V 2 bases, and 3 bases lay outside the gene matches. The germline V gene has CDR1 LNHNV and CDR2 YYDKDF (reference sequence). For the CDR3, the DNA is TGTGCCACCAGCAGAAGTAGGGGGCCGAACACCGGGGAGCTGTTTTTT. Amino acids: CATSRSRGPNTGELFF.

The chain recombines TRBV11-2 with TRBJ2-2, with TRBD1 matching over 7 bases. V lost 0 bases and J lost 1; bases outside the gene matches: 2. Germline-derived CDR1 and CDR2 are SGHAT and FQNNGV. The CDR3 is 16 amino acids. In DNA, the CDR3 is TGTGCCAGCAGCTTAGACCGGACAGGGAACACCGGGGAGCTGTTTTTT. Translating it yields CASSLDRTGNTGELFF.

The chain couples TRBV9 to TRBJ1-2; D is possibly TRBD1 (6 bases). V lost 4 bases to trimming and J lost 13 bases, with 11 bases between them. Per germline, CDR1 SGDLS and CDR2 YYNGEE. This CDR3 comprises 10 residues. The CDR3 DNA is TGTGCCAGCAGCAGACGACAGGCCACCTTC. It yields the protein CASSRRQATF.

The chain combines TRBV25-1 with TRBJ1-1, with 8 bases aligning to TRBD1. The CDR3 spans 13 residues. V was clipped by 6 bases and J by 5 bases; unmatched bases: 5. From germline, CDR1 is MGHDK and CDR2 SYGVNS. The CDR3 DNA follows: TGTGCCAGCAGCGGGACAGGAGATACTGAAGCTTTCTTT. This sequence encodes CASSGTGDTEAFF. Drawing the rest from reference TRBV25-1 and TRBJ1-1, the complete variable domain is EADIYQTPRYLVIGTGKKITLECSQTMGHDKMYWYQQDPGMELHLIHYSYGVNSTEKGDLSSESTVSRIRTEHFPLTLESARPSHTSQYLCASSGTGDTEAFFGQGTRLTVV.

The chain combines TRBV7-8 with TRBJ2-7, with D possibly being TRBD2 (6 bases). Germline V gives CDR1 SGHVS, CDR2 FQNEAQ. Trimming cost V 3 bases and J 4 bases, with 16 bases left between them. The CDR3 length is 15 residues. The CDR3 bases are TGTGCCAGCAGCTTGAGAGGAGGGCACTTTTACGAGCAGTACTTC. It codes for CASSLRGGHFYEQYF.

The gene calls are TRBV5-1 and TRBJ2-2; 12 nucleotides align to TRBD2. Trimming removed 4 bases from V and 4 bases from J; junction bases left unmatched: 5. Germline values: CDR1 SGHRS, CDR2 YFSETQ. The CDR3 extends over 16 amino acids. Here the CDR3 DNA reads TGCGCCAGCAGCAATAAGGGACTAGCGGGCACCGGGGAGCTGTTTTTT. Translation: CASSNKGLAGTGELFF.

V and J are TRBV4-3 and TRBJ1-6, with D possibly matching TRBD1 (5 bases). The germline V and J ends were trimmed by 2 bases and 8 bases, with 10 bases remaining between them. Germline V CDR1 and CDR2: LGHNA, YSLEER. The CDR3 sequence is 14 residues long. The CDR3 DNA reads TGCGCCAGCAGCCAATGGGGGGTTGATTCACCCCTCCACTTT. It yields the protein CASSQWGVDSPLHF.

J is TRBJ1-1 and V is TRBV5-1; 11 bases match TRBD1. V gave up 4 bases and J gave up 0 bases; unmatched junction bases: 5. CDR3 length equals 16 residues. CDR1 SGHRS and CDR2 YFSETQ come from the germline V gene. Here the CDR3 reads CASSPGQGALNTEAFF. CDR3 in DNA: TGCGCCAGCAGCCCCGGACAGGGGGCGTTGAACACTGAAGCTTTCTTT.

The chain couples TRBV29-1 to TRBJ2-7, with TRBD2 identical over 7 bases. The CDR3 contains 12 residues. The germline V gene encodes CDR1 SQVTM and CDR2 ANQGSEA. Germline trimming cut 4 bases from V and 2 bases from J; bases unmatched to any gene: 2. CDR3 protein: CSVAGLTYEQYF. The CDR3 nucleotides read TGCAGCGTTGCGGGACTAACCTACGAGCAGTACTTC.